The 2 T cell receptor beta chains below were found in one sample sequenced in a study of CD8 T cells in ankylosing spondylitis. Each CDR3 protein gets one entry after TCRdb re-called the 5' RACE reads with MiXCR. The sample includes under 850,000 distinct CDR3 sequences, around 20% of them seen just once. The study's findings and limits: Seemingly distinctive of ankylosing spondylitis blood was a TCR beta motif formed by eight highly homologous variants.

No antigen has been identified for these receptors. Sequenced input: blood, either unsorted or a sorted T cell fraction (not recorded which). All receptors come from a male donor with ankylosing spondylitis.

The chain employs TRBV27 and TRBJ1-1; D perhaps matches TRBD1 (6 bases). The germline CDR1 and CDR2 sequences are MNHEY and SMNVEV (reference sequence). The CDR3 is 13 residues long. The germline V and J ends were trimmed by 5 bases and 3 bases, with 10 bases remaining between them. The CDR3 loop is CASSIGGYTEAFF. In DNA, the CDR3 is TGTGCCAGCAGTATTGGGGGCTACACTGAAGCTTTCTTT.

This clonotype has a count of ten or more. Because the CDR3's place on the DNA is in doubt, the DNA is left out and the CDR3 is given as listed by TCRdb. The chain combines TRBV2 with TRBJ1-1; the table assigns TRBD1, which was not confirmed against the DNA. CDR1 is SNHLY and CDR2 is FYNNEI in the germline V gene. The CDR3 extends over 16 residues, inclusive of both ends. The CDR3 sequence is CASSSSVGTANTEAFF.